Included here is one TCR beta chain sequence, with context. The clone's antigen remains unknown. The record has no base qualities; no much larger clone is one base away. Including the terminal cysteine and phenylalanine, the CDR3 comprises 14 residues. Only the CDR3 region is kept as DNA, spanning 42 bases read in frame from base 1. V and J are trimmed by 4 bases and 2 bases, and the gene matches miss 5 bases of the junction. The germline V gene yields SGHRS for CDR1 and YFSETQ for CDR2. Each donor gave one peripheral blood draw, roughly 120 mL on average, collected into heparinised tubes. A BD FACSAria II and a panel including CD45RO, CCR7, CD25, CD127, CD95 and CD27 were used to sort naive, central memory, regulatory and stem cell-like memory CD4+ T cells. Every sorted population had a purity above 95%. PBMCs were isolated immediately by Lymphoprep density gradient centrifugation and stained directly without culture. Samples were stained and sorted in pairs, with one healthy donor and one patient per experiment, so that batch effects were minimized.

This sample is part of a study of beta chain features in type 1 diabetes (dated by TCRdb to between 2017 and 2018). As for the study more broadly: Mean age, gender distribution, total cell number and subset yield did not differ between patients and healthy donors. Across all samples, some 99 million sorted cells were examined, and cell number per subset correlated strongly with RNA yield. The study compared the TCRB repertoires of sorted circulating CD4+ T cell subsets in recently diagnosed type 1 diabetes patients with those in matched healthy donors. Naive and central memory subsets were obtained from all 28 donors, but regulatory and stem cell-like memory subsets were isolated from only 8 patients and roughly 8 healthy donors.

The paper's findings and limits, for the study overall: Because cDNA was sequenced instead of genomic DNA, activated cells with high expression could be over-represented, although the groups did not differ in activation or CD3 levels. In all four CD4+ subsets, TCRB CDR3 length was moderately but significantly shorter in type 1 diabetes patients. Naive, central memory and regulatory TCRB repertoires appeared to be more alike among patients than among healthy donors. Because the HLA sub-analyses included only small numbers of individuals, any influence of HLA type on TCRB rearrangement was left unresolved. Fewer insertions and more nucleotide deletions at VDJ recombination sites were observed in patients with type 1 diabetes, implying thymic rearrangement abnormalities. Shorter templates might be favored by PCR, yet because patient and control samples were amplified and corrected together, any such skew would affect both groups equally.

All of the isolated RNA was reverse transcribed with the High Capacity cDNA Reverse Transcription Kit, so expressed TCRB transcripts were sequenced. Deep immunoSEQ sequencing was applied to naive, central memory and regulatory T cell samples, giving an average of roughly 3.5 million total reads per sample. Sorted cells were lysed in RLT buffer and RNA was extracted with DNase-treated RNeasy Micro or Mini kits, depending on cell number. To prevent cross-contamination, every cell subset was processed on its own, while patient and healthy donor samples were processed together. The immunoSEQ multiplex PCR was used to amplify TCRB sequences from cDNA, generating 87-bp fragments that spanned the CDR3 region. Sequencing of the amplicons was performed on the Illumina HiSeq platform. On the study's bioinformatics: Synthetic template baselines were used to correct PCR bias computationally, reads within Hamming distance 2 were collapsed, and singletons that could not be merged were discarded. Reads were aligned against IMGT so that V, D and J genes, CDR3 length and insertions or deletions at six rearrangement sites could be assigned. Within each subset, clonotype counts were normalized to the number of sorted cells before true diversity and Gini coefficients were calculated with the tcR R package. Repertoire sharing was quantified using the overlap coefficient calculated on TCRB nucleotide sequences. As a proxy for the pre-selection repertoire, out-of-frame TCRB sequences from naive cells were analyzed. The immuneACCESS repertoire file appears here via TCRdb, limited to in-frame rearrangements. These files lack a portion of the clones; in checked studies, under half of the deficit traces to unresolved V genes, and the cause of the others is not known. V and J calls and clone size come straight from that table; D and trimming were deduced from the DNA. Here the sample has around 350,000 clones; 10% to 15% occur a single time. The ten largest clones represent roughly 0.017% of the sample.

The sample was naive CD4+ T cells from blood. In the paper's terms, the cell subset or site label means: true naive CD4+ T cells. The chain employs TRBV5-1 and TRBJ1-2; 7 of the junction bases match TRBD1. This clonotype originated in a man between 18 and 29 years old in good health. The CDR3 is CASSEEQGNYGYTF. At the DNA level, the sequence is TGCGCCAGCAGCGAGGAACAGGGGAACTATGGCTACACCTTC. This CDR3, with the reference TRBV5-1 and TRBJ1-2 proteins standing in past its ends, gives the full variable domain KAGVTQTPRYLIKTRGQQVTLSCSPISGHRSVSWYQQTPGQGLQFLFEYFSETQRNKGNFPGRFSGRQFSNSRSEMNVSTLELGDSALYLCASSEEQGNYGYTFGSGTRLTVV.